Given below is one T cell receptor beta chain in context. This clonotype has at least ten counts. What antigen it recognizes has not been identified. The record has no base qualities; no much larger clone is one base away. These data originate in a study of T-cell reconstitution after alpha-beta-depleted transplantation in children (dated by TCRdb to the mid-2010s). For context, the study as a whole: T-cell immune reconstitution after TCRalphabeta/CD19-depleted allogeneic hematopoietic cell transplantation in children was quantitatively tracked in the study by means of TCR repertoire profiling.

At the junction V is shortened by 6 bases and J by 2 bases, with 3 bases in between. The CDR3 spans 11 residues, from the cysteine through the phenylalanine. Only the CDR3 portion is preserved as DNA: 33 bases, with reading frame beginning at the first base. As encoded in the germline V gene, CDR1 is ENHRY while CDR2 is SYGVKD. The library was generated by PCR. The sequencer listed for this sample is Illumina HiSeq 2500. TCR library preparation used molecular barcoding, with unique molecular identifiers applied to normalize quantification of the TCRbeta repertoire. TCRdb redid the processing of the public reads, applying fastp at Q25 and MiXCR, and retained in-frame beta chains. Entries are consolidated by CDR3 protein sequence, retaining the most common genes and DNA. The sample table holds 260,000 or so distinct CDR3 sequences, of which 12% were seen once. Roughly 2.8% of the sample goes to the ten largest clones.

The source of this sequence is a human donor who donated a stem cell graft to a child with acute lymphoblastic leukemia. The chain joins TRBV10-3 to TRBJ2-3; confidence is insufficient to name the D gene. The sequencing used PBMCs from the stem cell graft donor, collected from the stem cell graft. Here is the DNA: TGTGCCATCAGCTCCACAGATACGCAGTATTTT. It encodes CAISSTDTQYF.